The sequence of this T cell receptor (beta chain) was determined in a study of T cells expressing NK-cell markers. CDR3 length: 15 residues. Overall study results and limits: In a few donors, dominant clonotypes made up 28.3-60.1% of CD3+CD56-NKG2C+ cells. Dominant NKG2C+ clonotypes in roughly 6 donors made up roughly 1.0-8% of CD8+ T cells.

From its re-call of the 5' RACE reads, TCRdb lists each CDR3 protein once, without DNA. The listing records around 140,000 distinct CDR3 sequences. In the case of this clonotype: What it binds is unknown.

The sequencing input was blood T cells: a sorted CD56 or NKG2C T cell subset, CD4+ or CD8+ T cells, or bulk PBMC T cells (not recorded which). The sequence was obtained from a man between 18 and 35 years old in good health. The chain recombines TRBV12-3 or TRBV12-4 with TRBJ2-5; TCRdb selects TRBD2, and the lack of DNA leaves this call unchecked. CDR3 residues: CASSSPPALQETQYF.